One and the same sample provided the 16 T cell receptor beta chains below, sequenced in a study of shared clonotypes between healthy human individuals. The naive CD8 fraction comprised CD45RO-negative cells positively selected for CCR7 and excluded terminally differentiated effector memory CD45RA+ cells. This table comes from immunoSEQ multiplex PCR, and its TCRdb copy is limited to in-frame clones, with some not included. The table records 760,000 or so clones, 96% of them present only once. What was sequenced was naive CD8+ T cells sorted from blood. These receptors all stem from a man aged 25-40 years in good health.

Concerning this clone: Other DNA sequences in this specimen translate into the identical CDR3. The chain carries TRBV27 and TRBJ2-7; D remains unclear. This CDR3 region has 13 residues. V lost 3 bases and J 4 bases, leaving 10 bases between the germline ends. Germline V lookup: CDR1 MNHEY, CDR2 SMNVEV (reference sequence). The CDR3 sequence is CASSFGRSYEQYF. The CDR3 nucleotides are TGTGCCAGCAGTTTTGGTCGGTCTTACGAGCAGTACTTC.

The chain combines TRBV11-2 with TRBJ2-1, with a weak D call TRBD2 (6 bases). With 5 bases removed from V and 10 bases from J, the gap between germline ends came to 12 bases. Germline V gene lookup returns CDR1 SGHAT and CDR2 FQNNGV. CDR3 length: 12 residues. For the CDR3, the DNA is TGTGCCAGCAGCCATCTAGCGCGCGAGCAGTTCTTC. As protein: CASSHLAREQFF.

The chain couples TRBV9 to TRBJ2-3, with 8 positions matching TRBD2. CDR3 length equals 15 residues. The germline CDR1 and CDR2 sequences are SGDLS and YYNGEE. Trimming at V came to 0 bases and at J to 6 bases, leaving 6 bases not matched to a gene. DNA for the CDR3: TGTGCCAGCAGCGTAGCGGGAGGGCCGGCGGATACGCAGTATTTT. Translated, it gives CASSVAGGPADTQYF.

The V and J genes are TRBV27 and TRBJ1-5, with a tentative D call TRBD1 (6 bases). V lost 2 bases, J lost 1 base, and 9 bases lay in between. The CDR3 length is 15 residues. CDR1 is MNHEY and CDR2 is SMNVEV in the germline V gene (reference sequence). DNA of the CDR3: TGTGCCAGCAGTTTAAGGGGGGCCAGCAATCAGCCCCAGCATTTT. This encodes CASSLRGASNQPQHF.

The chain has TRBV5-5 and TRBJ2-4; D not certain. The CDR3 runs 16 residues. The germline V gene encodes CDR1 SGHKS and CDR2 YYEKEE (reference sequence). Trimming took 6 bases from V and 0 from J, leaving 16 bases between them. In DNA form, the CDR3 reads TGTGCCAGCACCCTTAATATTCCGGTAGCCAAAAACATTCAGTACTTC. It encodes CASTLNIPVAKNIQYF.

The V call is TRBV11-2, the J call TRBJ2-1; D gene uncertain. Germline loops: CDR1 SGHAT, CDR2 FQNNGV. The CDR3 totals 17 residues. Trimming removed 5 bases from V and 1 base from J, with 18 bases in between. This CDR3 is CASSPVSLGRSYNEQFF. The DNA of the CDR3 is TGTGCCAGCAGCCCCGTTTCTCTTGGAAGATCCTACAATGAGCAGTTCTTC. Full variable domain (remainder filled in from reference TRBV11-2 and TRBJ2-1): EAGVAQSPRYKIIEKRQSVAFWCNPISGHATLYWYQQILGQGPKLLIQFQNNGVVDDSQLPKDRFSAERLKGVDSTLKIQPAKLEDSAVYLCASSPVSLGRSYNEQFFGPGTRLTVL.

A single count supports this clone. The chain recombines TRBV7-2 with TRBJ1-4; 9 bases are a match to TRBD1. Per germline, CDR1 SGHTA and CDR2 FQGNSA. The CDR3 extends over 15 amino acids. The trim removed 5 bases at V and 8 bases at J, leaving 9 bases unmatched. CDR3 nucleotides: TGTGCCAGCAGCCCCACAGGGGGCCTTGGAGAAAAACTGTTTTTT. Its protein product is CASSPTGGLGEKLFF.

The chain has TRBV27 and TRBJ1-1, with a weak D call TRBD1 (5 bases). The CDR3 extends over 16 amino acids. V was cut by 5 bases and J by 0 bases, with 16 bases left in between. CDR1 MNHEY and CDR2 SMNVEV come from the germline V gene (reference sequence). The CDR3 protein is CASSRDWNYMNTEAFF. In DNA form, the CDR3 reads TGTGCCAGCAGTCGGGACTGGAATTACATGAACACTGAAGCTTTCTTT.

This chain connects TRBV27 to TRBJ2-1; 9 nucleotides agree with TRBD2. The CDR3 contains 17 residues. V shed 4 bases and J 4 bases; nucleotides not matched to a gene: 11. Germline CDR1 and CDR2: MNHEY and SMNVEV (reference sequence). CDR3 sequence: CASSSGVAGAEYNEQFF. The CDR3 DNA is TGTGCCAGCAGTTCGGGGGTAGCGGGAGCGGAATACAATGAGCAGTTCTTC.

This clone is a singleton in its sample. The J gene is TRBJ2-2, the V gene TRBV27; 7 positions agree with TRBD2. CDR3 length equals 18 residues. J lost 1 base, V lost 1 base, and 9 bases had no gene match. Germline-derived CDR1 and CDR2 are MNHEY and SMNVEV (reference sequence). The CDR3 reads CASSLWLVRERNTGELFF. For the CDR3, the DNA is TGTGCCAGCAGTTTATGGCTCGTGCGGGAGCGGAACACCGGGGAGCTGTTTTTT.

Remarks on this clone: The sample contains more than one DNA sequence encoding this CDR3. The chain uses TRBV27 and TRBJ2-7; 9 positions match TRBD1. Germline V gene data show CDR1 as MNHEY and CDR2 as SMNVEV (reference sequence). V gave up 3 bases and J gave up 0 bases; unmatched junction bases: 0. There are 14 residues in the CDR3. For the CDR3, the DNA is TGTGCCAGCAGTTTGGGACAGGGCTCCTACGAGCAGTACTTC. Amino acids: CASSLGQGSYEQYF.

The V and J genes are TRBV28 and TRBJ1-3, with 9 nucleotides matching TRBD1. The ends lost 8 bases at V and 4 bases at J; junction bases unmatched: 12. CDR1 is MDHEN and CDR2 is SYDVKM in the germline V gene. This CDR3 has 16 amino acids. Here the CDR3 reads CASGSGTGLLGNTIYF. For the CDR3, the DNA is TGTGCCAGCGGGAGCGGGACAGGGCTGTTGGGAAACACCATATATTTT.

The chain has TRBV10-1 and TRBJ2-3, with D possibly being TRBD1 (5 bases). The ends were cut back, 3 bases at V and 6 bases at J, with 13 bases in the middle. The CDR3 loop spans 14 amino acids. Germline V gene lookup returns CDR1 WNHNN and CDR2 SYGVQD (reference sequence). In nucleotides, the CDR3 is TGCGCCAGCAGTGAAGTAGGGGCGCTGGATACGCAGTATTTT. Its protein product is CASSEVGALDTQYF.

CDR3 sequence reads: CASSESNGWHEQYF. CDR3 in DNA: TGCGCCAGCAGTGAGTCTAACGGTTGGCACGAGCAGTACTTC. The chain employs TRBV10-1 and TRBJ2-7; D not resolved. Germline CDR1 is WNHNN and CDR2 is SYGVQD (reference sequence). With 0 bases removed from V and 5 bases from J, the gap between germline ends came to 11 bases. The CDR3 loop spans 14 amino acids.

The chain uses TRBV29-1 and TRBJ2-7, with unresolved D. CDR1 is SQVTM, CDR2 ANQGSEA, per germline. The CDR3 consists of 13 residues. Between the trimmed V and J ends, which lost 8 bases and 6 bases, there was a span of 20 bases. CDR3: CSRTLVWRLEQYF. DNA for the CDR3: TGCAGCCGCACCCTGGTTTGGCGGCTCGAGCAGTACTTC.

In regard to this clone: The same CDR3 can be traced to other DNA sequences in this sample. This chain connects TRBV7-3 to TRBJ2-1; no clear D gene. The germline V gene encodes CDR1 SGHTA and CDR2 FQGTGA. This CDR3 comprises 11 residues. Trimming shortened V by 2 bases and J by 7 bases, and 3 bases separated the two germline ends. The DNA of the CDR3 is TGTGCCAGCAGCTTAGGAAATGAGCAGTTCTTC. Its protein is CASSLGNEQFF.